Below, 4 T cell receptor beta chains from the same sample are listed, as sequenced in a study of OX40 agonist ivuxolimab in advanced cancers. Sequenced by immunoSEQ multiplex PCR; TCRdb stores in-frame clones only, minus some. The data show about 100,000 clones, approximately 90% seen once. The sequences come from CD4+ or CD8+ T cells sorted from blood, collected in a trial of the OX40 agonist ivuxolimab. These TCRs come from an adult with an advanced solid tumor such as melanoma, head and neck, liver or kidney cancer.

The chain is built from TRBV11-3 and TRBJ2-1, with 8 nucleotides matching TRBD2. The V segment lost 4 bases and the J segment 6 bases; nucleotides outside the gene matches: 5. This CDR3 region has 14 residues. The germline V gene encodes CDR1 SGHNT and CDR2 YENEEA. The CDR3 loop reads CASSSSGTSNEQFF. CDR3 in DNA: TGTGCCAGCAGCTCTTCCGGGACTAGCAATGAGCAGTTCTTC. Filled out from reference TRBV11-3 and TRBJ2-1, the complete variable domain reads EAGVVQSPRYKIIEKKQPVAFWCNPISGHNTLYWYLQNLGQGPELLIRYENEEAVDDSQLPKDRFSAERLKGVDSTLKIQPAELGDSAVYLCASSSSGTSNEQFFGPGTRLTVL.

The chain links TRBV7-3 to TRBJ2-2; TRBD2 matches at 13 bases. Losses at the gene ends were 0 bases for V and 7 bases for J; bases not matched to a gene: 20. The length of the CDR3 is 22 residues. Germline CDR1 is SGHTA and CDR2 is FQGTGA. CDR3 region: CASSLTPTSGTSGKVGGGELFF. The CDR3 DNA reads as TGTGCCAGCAGCTTAACCCCTACATCCGGGACTAGCGGGAAAGTTGGCGGCGGGGAGCTGTTTTTT.

The CDR3 DNA follows: TGTGCCAGCTCACATCAGACCCGGTCAAATGCGAACACCGGGGAGCTGTTTTTT. Translating it yields CASSHQTRSNANTGELFF. The rearrangement joins TRBV18 to TRBJ2-2; no clear D gene. Trimming removed 4 bases from V and 0 bases from J, with 18 bases in between. The CDR3 is 18 amino acids. CDR1 KGHSH and CDR2 LQKENI come from the germline V gene.

Remarks on this clone: Distinct nucleotide sequences in the sample also encode this CDR3. This rearrangement joins TRBV18 to TRBJ1-5, with D perhaps matching TRBD1 (6 bases). This CDR3 region has 13 residues. Germline assignment: CDR1 KGHSH and CDR2 LQKENI. Trimming removed 6 bases from V and 4 bases from J, with 10 bases in between. The DNA of the CDR3 is TGTGCCAGCTCGCCGGGACAAAATCAGCCCCAGCATTTT. Translating it yields CASSPGQNQPQHF.